This T cell receptor beta chain was observed in a study of cytomegalovirus exposure and HLA in healthy donors. The table came from immunoSEQ multiplex PCR; TCRdb's copy has only in-frame clones and leaves some out. In the table there are some 200,000 clones, about 86% of which are singletons. Points from the study as a whole: Listed as cytomegalovirus-associated were around 160 TCR beta chains.

For this clone: Its antigen is undetermined.

The specimen sequenced was PBMCs. The source is a young woman in good health and CMV-seropositive.

The CDR3 DNA follows: TGTGCCAGCAGCTCGGACGGGGATTACTACGAGCAGTACTTC. It translates to CASSSDGDYYEQYF. The rearrangement links TRBV5-6 to TRBJ2-7, with a weak D call TRBD2 (5 bases). The CDR3 spans 14 residues. Germline CDR1 and CDR2: SGHDT and YYEEEE. Trimming removed 3 bases from V and 3 bases from J, with 13 bases in between. The full variable domain, rest sourced from reference TRBV5-6 and TRBJ2-7, is DAGVTQSPTHLIKTRGQQVTLRCSPKSGHDTVSWYQQALGQGPQFIFQYYEEEERQRGNFPDRFSGHQFPNYSSELNVNALLLGDSALYLCASSSDGDYYEQYFGPGTRLTVT.